The 9 T cell receptor beta chains below all came from one sample that was sequenced in a study of OX40 agonist ivuxolimab in advanced cancers. Receptor libraries were prepared by the immunoSEQ multiplex PCR assay. TCRdb provides this immuneACCESS table in a form limited to in-frame rearrangements. Some clones are lacking; in checked studies, under half of them reflect an unresolved V gene, and why the rest are absent is not known. Here the sample has tens of thousands of clones; roughly 94% occur a single time. The ten top clones hold about a sixth of the sample. Sequenced material: CD4+ or CD8+ T cells sorted from blood, taken in a trial of the OX40 agonist ivuxolimab. These receptors were collected from an adult with an advanced solid tumor such as melanoma, head and neck, liver or kidney cancer.

V usage is TRBV28 and J usage is TRBJ2-1, with TRBD2 matching 8 bases. Germline trimming cut 2 bases from V and 0 bases from J; bases unmatched to any gene: 3. The V gene's germline CDR1 is MDHEN and CDR2 SYDVKM. The CDR3 totals 16 residues. CDR3 nucleotide sequence: TGTGCCAGCAGTTTAGGGCGGGAGGACTCCTACAATGAGCAGTTCTTC. Its translation is CASSLGREDSYNEQFF. The whole variable domain, remainder taken from reference TRBV28 and TRBJ2-1, is DVKVTQSSRYLVKRTGEKVFLECVQDMDHENMFWYRQDPGLGLRLIYFSYDVKMKEKGDIPEGYSVSREKKERFSLILESASTNQTSMYLCASSLGREDSYNEQFFGPGTRLTVL.

The chain combines TRBV7-8 with TRBJ1-1; possible D gene TRBD1, 5 bases. Germline loops: CDR1 SGHVS, CDR2 FQNEAQ. This CDR3 has 19 amino acids. Trimming pared 3 bases from V and 4 bases from J, leaving 27 bases between. Here the CDR3 DNA reads TGTGCCAGCAGCTTTCCGGGAGGGGCAGGGAACCGTAAATTCACTGAAGCTTTCTTT. This sequence encodes CASSFPGGAGNRKFTEAFF.

V and J are TRBV6-5 and TRBJ2-7; TRBD1 agrees at 10 bases. Germline V gene sequence: CDR1 MNHEY, CDR2 SVGAGI. The CDR3 has 14 residues. V shed 6 bases and J 6 bases; nucleotides not matched to a gene: 8. CDR3 region: CASSPDRGQSEQYF. The DNA of the CDR3 is TGTGCCAGCAGCCCCGACAGGGGGCAAAGCGAGCAGTACTTC.

This clone was recorded only once. The genes are TRBV5-1 and TRBJ1-2; possibly TRBD1 for D (6 bases). CDR1 SGHRS and CDR2 YFSETQ come from the germline V gene. V lost 2 bases, J lost 6 bases, and 8 bases lay in between. This CDR3 comprises 12 residues. CDR3 nucleotides: TGCGCCAGCAGCTTACAGGGAAATGGCTACACCTTC. Its protein product is CASSLQGNGYTF.

The V call is TRBV28, the J call TRBJ1-5; D gene unclear. CDR1 and CDR2 from the germline V gene are MDHEN and SYDVKM. V was cut by 2 bases and J by 2 bases, with 1 base left in between. The length of the CDR3 is 12 residues. CDR3 DNA sequence: TGTGCCAGCAGTTTAGGCAATCAGCCCCAGCATTTT. It codes for CASSLGNQPQHF.

This sequence joins TRBV7-6 and TRBJ2-3, with D unresolved. Trimming took off 3 bases at V and 5 bases at J, with 12 bases between the two ends. The CDR3 has 14 residues. Germline V gene lookup returns CDR1 SGHVS and CDR2 FNYEAQ. CDR3 protein: CASSFRPPIDTQYF. The CDR3, as DNA: TGTGCCAGCAGCTTCAGACCCCCCATAGATACGCAGTATTTT. Supplemented by reference TRBV7-6 and TRBJ2-3, the full variable domain reads GAGVSQSPRYKVTKRGQDVALRCDPISGHVSLYWYRQALGQGPEFLTYFNYEAQQDKSGLPNDRFSAERPEGSISTLTIQRTEQRDSAMYRCASSFRPPIDTQYFGPGTRLTVL.

The chain links TRBV6-5 to TRBJ2-7; D might be TRBD2 (6 bases). V lost 0 bases, J lost 7 bases, and 7 bases lay in between. Per the germline V gene, CDR1 is MNHEY and CDR2 is SVGAGI. The CDR3 loop spans 12 amino acids. CDR3 coding DNA: TGTGCCAGCAGTTACTCAGGGAGGGAGCAGTACTTC. It codes for CASSYSGREQYF.

The chain uses TRBV19 and TRBJ2-7; the D is unclear. Per germline, CDR1 LNHDA and CDR2 SQIVND (reference sequence). The V and J ends lost 5 bases and 2 bases respectively, with 13 bases between them. The CDR3 contains 14 residues. Here the CDR3 reads CASSAAAEAYEQYF. Here the CDR3 DNA reads TGTGCCAGTAGTGCCGCGGCGGAAGCCTACGAGCAGTACTTC.

V and J are TRBV5-4 and TRBJ2-7; 13 nucleotides match TRBD2. This CDR3 is built from 17 residues. CDR1 and CDR2 (germline): SGHNT, YYREEE (reference sequence). Trimming removed 0 bases from V and 5 bases from J; junction bases left unmatched: 8. Here the CDR3 reads CASSLELAGGPGDEQYF. CDR3 in DNA: TGTGCCAGCAGCTTGGAACTAGCGGGAGGGCCGGGAGACGAGCAGTACTTC.